The entry that follows covers one T cell receptor beta chain sequence. This table comes from immunoSEQ multiplex PCR, and its TCRdb copy is limited to in-frame clones, with some not included. The profile covers about 62,000 clones, with around 76% appearing a single time and 2.9% taken by the ten largest. This CDR3 region has 18 residues. V was clipped by 1 base and J by 5 bases; unmatched bases: 12. The germline CDR1 and CDR2 sequences are SNHLY and FYNNEI. The data stem from a study of radiotherapy plus CTLA-4 blockade in lung cancer. The clonotype comes from a human donor with non-small cell lung cancer who had a complete response to radiotherapy plus ipilimumab. The specimen was peripheral blood, collected from a patient treated with radiotherapy plus ipilimumab. The gene calls are TRBV2 and TRBJ2-2; TRBD2 agrees at 8 bases. In DNA, the CDR3 is TGTGCCAGCAGTGAAGTAAGGTCCGGGGGGGCCTCAACCGGGGAGCTGTTTTTT. It specifies CASSEVRSGGASTGELFF.